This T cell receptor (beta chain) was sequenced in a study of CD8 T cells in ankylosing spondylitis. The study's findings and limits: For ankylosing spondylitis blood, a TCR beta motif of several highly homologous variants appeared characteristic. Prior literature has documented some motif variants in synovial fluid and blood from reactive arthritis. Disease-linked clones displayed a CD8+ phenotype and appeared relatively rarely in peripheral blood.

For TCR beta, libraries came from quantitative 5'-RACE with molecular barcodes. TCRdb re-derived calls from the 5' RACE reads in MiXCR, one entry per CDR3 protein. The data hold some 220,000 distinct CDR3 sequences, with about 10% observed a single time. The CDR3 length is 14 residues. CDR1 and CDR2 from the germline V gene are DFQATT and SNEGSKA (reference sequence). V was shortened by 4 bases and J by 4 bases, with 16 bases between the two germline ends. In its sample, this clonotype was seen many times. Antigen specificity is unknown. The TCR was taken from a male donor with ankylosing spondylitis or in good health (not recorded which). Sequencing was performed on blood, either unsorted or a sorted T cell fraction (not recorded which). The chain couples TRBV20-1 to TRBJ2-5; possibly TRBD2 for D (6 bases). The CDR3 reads CSATTGRKGETQYF. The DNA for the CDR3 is TGCAGTGCTACAACTGGGAGGAAGGGAGAGACCCAGTACTTC.